The 32 T cell receptor beta chains in this list originate from one sample, sequenced in a study of T cells in Graves' hyperthyroidism and ophthalmopathy. RNA transcripts served as the template for amplifying TCR beta CDR3 regions. RT-PCR in the first round (using the HTBI primer set) targeted the TCR CDR3. TCRdb re-called the multiplex PCR reads with MiXCR, one entry per CDR3 protein. The sample includes about 720,000 distinct CDR3 sequences, roughly 15% of them seen just once. The material sequenced was blood. These receptors were obtained from a man aged 18 to 30 with Graves' hyperthyroidism.

V gene TRBV18 combines with J gene TRBJ2-1, with 10 nucleotides matching TRBD2. CDR1 is KGHSH and CDR2 is LQKENI in the germline V gene. After removal of 2 bases from V and 2 bases from J, the junction contained 6 bases not matched to a gene. This CDR3 comprises 17 residues. In DNA, the CDR3 is TGTGCCAGCTCACCAAAGTCTAGCGGGAGACCCTACAATGAGCAGTTCTTC. This translates into CASSPKSSGRPYNEQFF.

The table lists this clonotype with a few counts. The CDR3 nucleotides read TGTGCCAGCAGCACACTAGCGGGTGAAGGGAAAAACATTCAGTACTTC. Translation gives CASSTLAGEGKNIQYF. The V call is TRBV7-2, the J call TRBJ2-4; 9 bases fit TRBD2. Losses at the gene ends were 5 bases for V and 4 bases for J; bases not matched to a gene: 9. This CDR3 has 16 residues. Germline V gene sequence: CDR1 SGHTA, CDR2 FQGNSA.

V usage is TRBV19 and J usage is TRBJ1-4; D remains unclear. Trimming took 4 bases from V and 3 from J, leaving 12 bases between them. Germline CDR1 and CDR2: LNHDA and SQIVND (reference sequence). This CDR3 is 15 amino acids long. The CDR3 here is CASSRAARANEKLFF. Written as DNA, the CDR3 is TGTGCCAGTAGTAGAGCGGCCCGGGCTAATGAAAAACTGTTTTTT.

J is TRBJ2-7 and V is TRBV20-1, with 8 bases that match TRBD2. Per the germline V gene, CDR1 is DFQATT and CDR2 is SNEGSKA (reference sequence). This CDR3 has 13 residues. V lost 1 base and J lost 6; bases outside the gene matches: 5. In DNA form, the CDR3 reads TGCAGTGCTAGAGGAGCGGGAGTAGGCGAGCAGTACTTC. Amino acids: CSARGAGVGEQYF.

This clonotype appeared many times. The chain is built from TRBV7-9 and TRBJ2-7; 9 nucleotides match TRBD1. Germline trimming cut 5 bases from V and 5 bases from J; bases unmatched to any gene: 4. CDR3 length: 13 amino acids. The V gene's germline CDR1 is SEHNR and CDR2 FQNEAQ (reference sequence). CDR3 DNA: TGTGCCAGCAGCAAACAGGGGGCCAACGAGCAGTACTTC. Translation: CASSKQGANEQYF.

The gene calls are TRBV11-1 and TRBJ2-3, with 7 bases identical to TRBD2. CDR3 length: 14 amino acids. The germline CDR1 and CDR2 sequences are SGHAT and FQDESV (reference sequence). The trim removed 5 bases at V and 2 bases at J, leaving 4 bases unmatched. The CDR3 DNA reads as TGTGCCAGCAGCACCGGGACTAACACAGATACGCAGTATTTT. The encoded protein is CASSTGTNTDTQYF.

The rearrangement links TRBV7-3 to TRBJ2-7; possibly TRBD2 for D (6 bases). The CDR3 totals 14 residues. CDR1 and CDR2 (germline): SGHTA, FQGTGA. Trimming shortened V by 8 bases and J by 2 bases, and 16 bases separated the two germline ends. In DNA form, the CDR3 reads TGTGCCAGCGCCACGGGCGGGATGGCCTACGAGCAGTACTTC. This sequence encodes CASATGGMAYEQYF.

This clonotype was counted between two and nine times. The J gene is TRBJ2-3, the V gene TRBV4-3, with D perhaps TRBD2 (5 bases). Germline V CDR1 and CDR2: LGHNA, YSLEER. The length of the CDR3 is 17 residues. Deletions cut 0 bases from V and 0 bases from J, with 13 bases between. Written as DNA, the CDR3 is TGCGCCAGCAGCCAAGATCTCGCAGGACTGAGCACAGATACGCAGTATTTT. Its translation: CASSQDLAGLSTDTQYF.

This clonotype has just a few counts. This chain joins TRBV6-1 and TRBJ2-3; 8 bases match TRBD1. Losses at the gene ends were 0 bases for V and 5 bases for J; bases not matched to a gene: 4. The CDR3 extends over 15 amino acids. Germline CDR1 MNHNS, CDR2 SASEGT. The CDR3 protein is CASSEADRGVDTQYF. In nucleotides, the CDR3 is TGTGCCAGCAGTGAAGCCGACAGGGGCGTAGATACGCAGTATTTT.

This clonotype was detected only a few times. This chain links TRBV11-2 with TRBJ1-2; D not certain. The germline CDR1 and CDR2 sequences are SGHAT and FQNNGV. This CDR3 spans 13 amino acids. Trimming left V 2 bases short and J 6 bases short, with 10 bases between. The CDR3 DNA is TGTGCCAGCAGCTTAAAAATGATCGATGGCTACACCTTC. Protein product: CASSLKMIDGYTF.

At least ten counts were recorded for this clonotype. The chain joins TRBV28 to TRBJ2-7; tentatively, D is TRBD1 (5 bases). Trimming removed 6 bases at V and 5 bases at J, with 20 bases between. CDR1 MDHEN and CDR2 SYDVKM come from the germline V gene. There are 15 residues in the CDR3. The CDR3 region is CASSPIGAGSDEQYF. CDR3 coding DNA: TGTGCCAGCAGCCCGATTGGGGCAGGGTCCGACGAGCAGTACTTC.

This clonotype occurred many times. V usage is TRBV30 and J usage is TRBJ1-1; D is unresolved. The germline gives CDR1 GTSNPN, CDR2 SVGIG (reference sequence). V dropped 8 bases and J dropped 1 base, with 8 bases sitting between them. The CDR3 length is 11 residues. DNA for the CDR3: TGTGCCATGGGCCCGAACACTGAAGCTTTCTTT. Translation: CAMGPNTEAFF.

This clonotype was recorded once. V usage is TRBV7-9 and J usage is TRBJ2-6; 11 bases match TRBD1. Germline trimming cut 10 bases from V and 2 bases from J; bases unmatched to any gene: 4. The germline gives CDR1 SEHNR, CDR2 FQNEAQ (reference sequence). This CDR3 is 15 amino acids long. The CDR3 DNA is TGTGCCACCTGGACAGGGGGCGCTGGGGCCAACGTCCTGACTTTC. It translates to CATWTGGAGANVLTF.

This chain connects TRBV2 to TRBJ1-1; 7 bases are a match to TRBD1. The CDR3 runs 15 residues. V lost 4 bases to trimming and J lost 4 bases; unmatched junction nucleotides: 9. Germline assignment: CDR1 SNHLY and CDR2 FYNNEI. CDR3 coding DNA: TGTGCCAGCAGTGCCGCAGGGGGTGGGGGCACTGAAGCTTTCTTT. Amino acid sequence: CASSAAGGGGTEAFF.

This clonotype was counted at least ten times. The chain has TRBV18 and TRBJ1-3; 7 bases are shared with TRBD1. The CDR3 loop spans 15 amino acids. Germline assignment: CDR1 KGHSH and CDR2 LQKENI. The junction had 9 bases not matched to a gene; V was cut back by 3 bases and J by 7 bases. CDR3: CASSPPDRVWNTIYF. The CDR3 DNA reads TGTGCCAGCTCACCTCCCGACAGGGTGTGGAACACCATATATTTT.

This clonotype was seen ten or more times. CDR3 in DNA: TGTGCCAGCAGTGATTTCGGCAGCTACGAGCAGTACTTC. This gives the protein CASSDFGSYEQYF. The J gene is TRBJ2-7, the V gene TRBV6-1; unclear D gene. Trimming left V 3 bases short and J 3 bases short, with 9 bases between. From germline, CDR1 is MNHNS and CDR2 SASEGT. The CDR3 is 13 amino acids.

The gene calls are TRBV28 and TRBJ2-1; 11 bases align to TRBD2. The CDR3 loop spans 15 amino acids. V trimming: 3 bases; J trimming: 5 bases; junction bases outside the gene matches: 3. Germline CDR1 and CDR2: MDHEN and SYDVKM. DNA of the CDR3: TGTGCCAGCAGTTTCCCGACTAGCGGGGACAATGAGCAGTTCTTC. Residues: CASSFPTSGDNEQFF.

This clonotype was seen a handful of times. This chain connects TRBV28 to TRBJ2-3; D is unclear. The CDR3 is 15 residues long. Germline values: CDR1 MDHEN, CDR2 SYDVKM. The V end lost 3 bases, the J end lost 2 bases, and 12 bases lay between the germline ends. CDR3 sequence (DNA): TGTGCCAGCAGTTTCAAGAACCCCTTCACAGATACGCAGTATTTT. It is translated as CASSFKNPFTDTQYF. Based on the CDR3 plus reference TRBV28 and TRBJ2-3, the full variable domain is DVKVTQSSRYLVKRTGEKVFLECVQDMDHENMFWYRQDPGLGLRLIYFSYDVKMKEKGDIPEGYSVSREKKERFSLILESASTNQTSMYLCASSFKNPFTDTQYFGPGTRLTVL.

This clonotype was observed a handful of times. J is TRBJ2-7 and V is TRBV6-5; 7 nucleotides agree with TRBD2. CDR1 is MNHEY, CDR2 SVGAGI, per germline. CDR3 length equals 15 residues. Germline trimming cut 1 base from V and 5 bases from J; bases unmatched to any gene: 8. CDR3 residues: CASSYFGGSTHEQYF. The CDR3 DNA follows: TGTGCCAGCAGTTACTTTGGCGGGAGCACCCACGAGCAGTACTTC.

For this clonotype: At one end, the junction sequence differs from germline, possibly due to a read error. The rearrangement joins TRBV29-1 to TRBJ2-7; 11 bases match TRBD2. Germline CDR1 reads SQVTM; CDR2 reads ANQGSEA. The CDR3 contains 14 residues. The CDR3 loop is CSGSSGRSSHEQYF. CDR3 DNA sequence: TGCAGCGGATCTAGCGGGAGGAGCTCCCACGAGCAGTACTTC.

There are a few counts of this clonotype. The chain joins TRBV12-3 or TRBV12-4 to TRBJ1-1; a possible D gene is TRBD1 (5 bases). Trimming took off 4 bases at V and 0 bases at J, with 12 bases between the two ends. This CDR3 region has 15 residues. The CDR3, as DNA: TGTGCCAGCAGTTCACTTGGCAGGGTGAACACTGAAGCTTTCTTT. The encoded protein is CASSSLGRVNTEAFF.

This clonotype appeared many times. The V and J genes are TRBV28 and TRBJ1-1; possible D gene TRBD1, 5 bases. Germline lookup yields CDR1 MDHEN and CDR2 SYDVKM. V was shortened by 4 bases and J by 7 bases, with 19 bases between the two germline ends. CDR3 size: 15 residues. This CDR3 reads CASSSHGGDHFEAFF. Here the CDR3 DNA reads TGTGCCAGCAGTTCTCATGGGGGAGATCATTTTGAAGCTTTCTTT.

V gene TRBV18 combines with J gene TRBJ2-7; 8 bases match TRBD2. CDR1 is KGHSH and CDR2 is LQKENI in the germline V gene. J lost 0 bases, V lost 3 bases, and 7 bases had no gene match. The CDR3 has 16 amino acids. CDR3 loop: CASSPLSGRFSYEQYF. The CDR3, as DNA: TGTGCCAGCTCACCCCTAAGCGGGAGATTCTCCTACGAGCAGTACTTC.

The chain carries TRBV7-2 and TRBJ2-3; TRBD1 might be the D (5 bases). The CDR3 loop spans 15 amino acids. V was clipped by 1 base and J by 4 bases, with 12 bases between them. Germline V CDR1 and CDR2: SGHTA, FQGNSA. Written as DNA, the CDR3 is TGTGCCAGCAGCTTAGGGGTGGGGCCCGCAGATACGCAGTATTTT. This gives the protein CASSLGVGPADTQYF. The whole variable domain, remainder taken from reference TRBV7-2 and TRBJ2-3, is GAGVSQSPSNKVTEKGKDVELRCDPISGHTALYWYRQSLGQGLEFLIYFQGNSAPDKSGLPSDRFSAERTGGSVSTLTIQRTQQEDSAVYLCASSLGVGPADTQYFGPGTRLTVL.

This chain links TRBV7-9 with TRBJ2-7; a possible D gene is TRBD2 (6 bases). V lost 4 bases and J 5 bases, leaving 21 bases between the germline ends. This CDR3 has 16 residues. CDR1 SEHNR and CDR2 FQNEAQ come from the germline V gene (reference sequence). The CDR3 DNA reads TGTGCCAGCAGCTGGCTGAGCGGGCGAGCAAGCCACGAGCAGTACTTC. It codes for CASSWLSGRASHEQYF.

This clonotype was picked up many times. The rearrangement links TRBV11-3 to TRBJ2-1; unclear D gene. The CDR3 is 17 residues long. V gave up 4 bases and J gave up 0 bases, with 16 bases separating them. Germline CDR1 reads SGHNT; CDR2 reads YENEEA. The CDR3 region is CASSSPWGKGSYNEQFF. In DNA form, the CDR3 reads TGTGCCAGCAGCTCCCCATGGGGTAAGGGCTCCTACAATGAGCAGTTCTTC.

The rearrangement links TRBV28 to TRBJ1-1; D remains ambiguous. V was clipped by 3 bases and J by 4 bases, with 12 bases between them. The germline CDR1 and CDR2 sequences are MDHEN and SYDVKM. The CDR3 covers 14 residues. Here the CDR3 DNA reads TGTGCCAGCAGTTTCGGCGGCCGCCGCACTGAAGCTTTCTTT. Encoded protein: CASSFGGRRTEAFF.

This clonotype was counted ten times or more. This rearrangement joins TRBV3-1 to TRBJ2-7, with no clear D. Trimming took off 1 base at V and 2 bases at J, with 3 bases between the two ends. This CDR3 spans 12 amino acids. Germline CDR1 is LGHDT and CDR2 is YNNKEL (reference sequence). In DNA form, the CDR3 reads TGTGCCAGCAGCCAAGGACCCTACGAGCAGTACTTC. As protein: CASSQGPYEQYF.

The chain uses TRBV7-2 and TRBJ1-6; D gene ambiguous. The CDR3 totals 15 residues. Trimming removed 4 bases at V and 4 bases at J, with 11 bases between. Per the germline V gene, CDR1 is SGHTA and CDR2 is FQGNSA. In nucleotides, the CDR3 is TGTGCCAGCAGCTCCCTCATTGGGTATAATTCACCCCTCCACTTT. Translation: CASSSLIGYNSPLHF.

There are a few counts of this clonotype. The chain couples TRBV30 to TRBJ2-2, with no clear D. Deletions cut 5 bases from V and 6 bases from J, with 13 bases between. The CDR3 has 13 amino acids. Germline assignment: CDR1 GTSNPN and CDR2 SVGIG (reference sequence). In nucleotides, the CDR3 is TGTGCCTGGTCATCGTATGGGGCCGGGGAGCTGTTTTTT. Its translation is CAWSSYGAGELFF.

This clonotype has ten or more counts. The rearrangement uses TRBV20-1 and TRBJ2-5; 10 nucleotides line up with TRBD2. J lost 4 bases, V lost 6 bases, and 8 bases had no gene match. This CDR3 is 14 amino acids long. The V gene's germline CDR1 is DFQATT and CDR2 SNEGSKA (reference sequence). The CDR3 DNA reads as TGCAGTGCCGCAAGCGGGAGGGCCGGAGAGACCCAGTACTTC. Protein product: CSAASGRAGETQYF.

This clonotype was detected only a few times. The chain combines TRBV4-3 with TRBJ2-6; D not certain. The CDR3 has 17 residues. The V and J ends lost 0 bases and 1 base respectively, with 10 bases between them. Germline V gene data show CDR1 as LGHNA and CDR2 as YSLEER. CDR3 amino acids: CASSQEGEASGANVLTF. CDR3 in DNA: TGCGCCAGCAGCCAAGAAGGCGAGGCTTCTGGGGCCAACGTCCTGACTTTC.